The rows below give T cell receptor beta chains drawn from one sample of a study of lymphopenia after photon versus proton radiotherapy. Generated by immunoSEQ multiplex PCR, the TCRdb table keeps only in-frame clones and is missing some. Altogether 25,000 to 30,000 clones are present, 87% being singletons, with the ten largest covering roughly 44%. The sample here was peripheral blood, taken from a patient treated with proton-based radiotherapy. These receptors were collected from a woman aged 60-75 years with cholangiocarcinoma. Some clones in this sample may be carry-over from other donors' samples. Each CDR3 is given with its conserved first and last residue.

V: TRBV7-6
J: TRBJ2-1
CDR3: CASSSPLGGRIYNEQFF

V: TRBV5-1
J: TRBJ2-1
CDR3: CASSLPLLAGGSITSYNEQFF

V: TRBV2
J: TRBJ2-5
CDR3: CASSGLAGKETQYF

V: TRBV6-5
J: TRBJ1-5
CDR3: CASSYRQGTQPQHF

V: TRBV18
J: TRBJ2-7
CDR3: CASSPVTQGAGEQYF

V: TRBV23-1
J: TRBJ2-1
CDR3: CASSQSRELISYNEQFF

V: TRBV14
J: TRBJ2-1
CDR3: CASSRYTGTAEQFF

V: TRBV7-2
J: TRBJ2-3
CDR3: CASSLARGEGTQYF

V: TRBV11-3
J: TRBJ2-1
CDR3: CASSLDQADSSYNEQFF

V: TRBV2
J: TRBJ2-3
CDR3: CASKRGQGSADTQYF

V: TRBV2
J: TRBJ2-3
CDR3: CASSVGQGTDTQYF

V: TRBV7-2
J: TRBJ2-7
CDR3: CASSFSGRIYEQYF

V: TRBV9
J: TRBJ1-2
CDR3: CASSAGTVDYGYTF

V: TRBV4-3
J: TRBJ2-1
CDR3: CASSQVQENEQFF

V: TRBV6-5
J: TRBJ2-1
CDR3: CASSETTGNEQFF

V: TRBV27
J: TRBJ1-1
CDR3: CASRRGQGGSTEAFF

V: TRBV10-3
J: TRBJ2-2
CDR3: CAISDPLTSGPNTGELFF

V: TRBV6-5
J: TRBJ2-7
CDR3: CASSYSRQGLGEQYF

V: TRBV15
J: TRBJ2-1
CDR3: CATSSRLAREVGNEQFF

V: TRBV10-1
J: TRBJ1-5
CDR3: CASSVWGSNQPQHF

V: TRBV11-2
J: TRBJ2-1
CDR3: CASSLVAGQGYNEQFF

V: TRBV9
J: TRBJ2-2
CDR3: CASSVGTSGGELFF

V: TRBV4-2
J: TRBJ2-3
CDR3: CASSQDQTSGGRVDTQYF

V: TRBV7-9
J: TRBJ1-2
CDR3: CASSLQGADGYTF

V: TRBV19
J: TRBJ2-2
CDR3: CASSISSGGRSGELFF

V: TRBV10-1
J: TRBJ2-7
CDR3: CASSGQGGEQYF

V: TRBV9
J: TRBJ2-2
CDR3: CASSRGQGAATGELFF

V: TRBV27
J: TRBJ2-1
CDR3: CASSLFLAGGSYNEQFF

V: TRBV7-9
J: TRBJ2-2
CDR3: CASSPTGYANTGELFF